This T cell receptor (beta chain) was captured in a study of OX40 agonist ivuxolimab in advanced cancers. For context, the study as a whole: Ivuxolimab, which targeted the costimulatory receptor OX40 (CD134), was an agonistic, fully human IgG2 monoclonal antibody. In the dose-escalation cohort, around 80% of patients were male, and the mean age was around 65 years with a range of about 23 to 79. Prior anti-PD-1, anti-PD-L1 or anti-CTLA-4 therapy was permitted, and about two fifths of dose-escalation patients had received checkpoint inhibitors. Peripheral TCRbeta sequencing aimed to test whether ivuxolimab altered TCR sequence diversity and caused clonal T-cell expansion. The monotherapy dose-escalation portion (N = 52 patients) of the phase I ivuxolimab trial is reported in the paper. Intravenous ivuxolimab was administered to patients every 2 weeks at six dose levels: 0.01, 0.1, 0.3, 1.5, 3 and 10 mg/kg. Three dose-escalation patients achieved partial responses, one with hepatocellular carcinoma and two with cutaneous melanoma. Of the approximately 53 patients in dose escalation, 19 had hepatocellular carcinoma, some 15 had melanoma, 9 had renal cell carcinoma and 9 had head and neck cancer.

Patients with autoimmune disease history or receiving systemic immunosuppression were excluded from the trial. Peripheral blood for TCR sequencing was drawn from every dose cohort at baseline, at cycle 4 day 1 and at cycle 7 day 1. Samples came from an open-label, multicenter, first-in-human phase I dose-escalation trial of ivuxolimab. Adults with locally advanced or metastatic melanoma, renal cell carcinoma, hepatocellular carcinoma or head and neck squamous cell carcinoma were enrolled in the trial. Before TCR sequencing, CD4+ and CD8+ T cells were separately sorted from peripheral blood. Genomic DNA was isolated from the sorted cells so that the TCRbeta CDR3 region could be sequenced. The immunoSEQ Assay was used for sequencing of TCRbeta CDR3 regions. TCRdb took this table from immuneACCESS and kept in-frame rearrangements with V and J called. Such tables lack part of the clones; where checked against another copy, unresolved V genes explain under half of the gap, and the rest is unexplained. The sample contains just under 60,000 clones, around 90% of them found a single time. The ten biggest clones cover 3.5% to 4% of the sample.

From the cysteine through the phenylalanine, the CDR3 covers 15 amino acids. Only the CDR3 part of the read is kept: 45 bases, read in frame from the first base. CDR1 and CDR2 are read off the germline V gene (reference sequence) as PRHDT and FYEKMQ. V is pared back by 0 bases and J by 5 bases, with 14 bases lying between the germline termini. General conclusions and limits of the study: Low levels of normalized T-cell clonal expansion were also seen in some nonresponding patients. After ivuxolimab, CD8+ T cells had more expanded clones than CD4+ T cells on average. The antigen specificity of the clonally expanded peripheral T cells was not determined. In the 0.1-3.0 mg/kg groups, partial responders were among the patients with the lowest normalized peripheral clonal expansion, particularly in CD8+ T cells. At doses of 0.1 to 3.0 mg/kg, clonal expansion of both CD4+ and CD8+ T cells in blood was seen between baseline and week 6.

Regarding this clone: What this receptor recognizes is not known. Base qualities were left out, and no much larger clone turns up one base away.

This clonotype was sampled from an adult with an advanced solid tumor such as melanoma, head and neck, liver or kidney cancer. Rearrangement joined TRBV13 to TRBJ2-7; TRBD2 is a weak D gene call, 5 bases matching. This material consisted of CD4+ or CD8+ T cells sorted from blood, taken in a trial of the OX40 agonist ivuxolimab. The sequenced DNA: TGTGCCAGCAGCTTAGGCGGGGAGAGTTTCAACGAGCAGTACTTC. This translates into CASSLGGESFNEQYF.